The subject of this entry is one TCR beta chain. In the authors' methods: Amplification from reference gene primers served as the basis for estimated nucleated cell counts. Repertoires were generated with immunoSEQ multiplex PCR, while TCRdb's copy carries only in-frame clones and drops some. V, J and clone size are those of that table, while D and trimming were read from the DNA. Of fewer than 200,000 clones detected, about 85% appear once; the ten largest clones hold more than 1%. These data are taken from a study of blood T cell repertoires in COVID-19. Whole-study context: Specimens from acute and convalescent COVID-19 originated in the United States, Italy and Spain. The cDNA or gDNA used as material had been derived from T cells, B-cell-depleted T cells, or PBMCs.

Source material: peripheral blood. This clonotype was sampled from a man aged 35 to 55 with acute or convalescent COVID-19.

CDR3 in amino acids: CASRGQGDGYTF. The CDR3 DNA follows: TGTGCCAGCAGGGGACAGGGTGATGGCTACACCTTC. The rearrangement joins TRBV28 to TRBJ1-2; 9 bases are shared with TRBD1. Germline assignment: CDR1 MDHEN and CDR2 SYDVKM. With 6 bases clipped from V and 6 bases from J, the junction kept 2 bases outside the gene matches. CDR3 length: 12 amino acids.